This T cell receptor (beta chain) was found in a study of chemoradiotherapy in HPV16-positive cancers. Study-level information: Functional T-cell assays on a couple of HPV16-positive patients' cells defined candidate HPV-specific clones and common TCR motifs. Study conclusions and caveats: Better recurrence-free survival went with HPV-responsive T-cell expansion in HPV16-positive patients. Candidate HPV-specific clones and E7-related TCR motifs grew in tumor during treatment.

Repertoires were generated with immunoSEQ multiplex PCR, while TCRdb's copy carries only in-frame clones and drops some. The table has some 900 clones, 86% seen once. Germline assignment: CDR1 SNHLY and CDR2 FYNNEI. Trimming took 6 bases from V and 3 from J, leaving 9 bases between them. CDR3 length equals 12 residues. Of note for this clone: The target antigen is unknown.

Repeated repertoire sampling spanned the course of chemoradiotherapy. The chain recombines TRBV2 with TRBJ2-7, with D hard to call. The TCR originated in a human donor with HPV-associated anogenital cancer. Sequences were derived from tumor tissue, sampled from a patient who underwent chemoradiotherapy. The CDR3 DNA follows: TGTGCCAGCAGCCCTCGGTTCTACGAGCAGTACTTC. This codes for CASSPRFYEQYF.